The next 11 T cell receptor beta chains were all read from a single sample in a study of long-term antiretroviral therapy in people with HIV. immunoSEQ v3.0 was run at survey level. Profiled with immunoSEQ multiplex PCR; TCRdb holds only in-frame clones, not every one. The sample comprises 15,000 to 20,000 clones, 75% to 90% of which are singletons, and less than 9.5% rests with the top ten. The specimen was unsorted PBMCs, collected 4.2 years after starting antiretroviral therapy. The source of these receptors is a man aged 50 or older with HIV.

The rearrangement uses TRBV28 and TRBJ1-5, with TRBD1 identical over 7 bases. The germline CDR1 and CDR2 sequences are MDHEN and SYDVKM. Trimming removed 6 bases from V and 1 base from J; junction bases left unmatched: 3. The CDR3 is made up of 14 amino acids. In DNA, the CDR3 is TGTGCCAGCAGCAAACAGGGGAGCAATCAGCCCCAGCATTTT. Amino acid sequence: CASSKQGSNQPQHF. Complete variable domain (other parts from reference TRBV28 and TRBJ1-5): DVKVTQSSRYLVKRTGEKVFLECVQDMDHENMFWYRQDPGLGLRLIYFSYDVKMKEKGDIPEGYSVSREKKERFSLILESASTNQTSMYLCASSKQGSNQPQHFGDGTRLSIL.

The CDR3 coding sequence is TGTGCCAGTAGTAACCCCGCTGGCAGGGGCTCCTACAATGAGCAGTTCTTC. The encoded protein is CASSNPAGRGSYNEQFF. The rearrangement uses TRBV19 and TRBJ2-1, with TRBD1 as a possible D gene (6 bases). The CDR3 runs 17 residues. V was shortened by 4 bases and J by 0 bases, with 16 bases between the two germline ends. Germline V gene lookup returns CDR1 LNHDA and CDR2 SQIVND (reference sequence).

The chain couples TRBV30 to TRBJ1-3, with no clear D. CDR3 length equals 14 residues. Trimming stripped 1 base from V and 0 bases from J, with 7 bases between. The germline V gene encodes CDR1 GTSNPN and CDR2 SVGIG (reference sequence). CDR3 region: CAWSGGLSGNTIYF. The DNA of the CDR3 is TGTGCCTGGAGTGGAGGGCTCTCTGGAAACACCATATATTTT.

The chain combines TRBV10-3 with TRBJ2-3, with TRBD2 as a possible D gene (6 bases). Trimming cost V 6 bases and J 0 bases, with 13 bases left between them. The CDR3 is made up of 15 amino acids. Germline V CDR1 and CDR2: ENHRY, SYGVKD. The CDR3 DNA reads as TGTGCCATCAGCCTCGGGACTGGGAGCACAGATACGCAGTATTTT. Amino acid sequence: CAISLGTGSTDTQYF.

This clone was observed once. V and J are TRBV27 and TRBJ1-6; no clear D gene. Trimming removed 2 bases at V and 10 bases at J, with 12 bases between. Germline lookup yields CDR1 MNHEY and CDR2 SMNVEV (reference sequence). This CDR3 spans 14 amino acids. This CDR3 is CASSLGSIQSPLHF. CDR3 sequence (DNA): TGTGCCAGCAGTTTAGGGTCAATTCAGTCACCCCTCCACTTT.

The rearrangement uses TRBV5-1 and TRBJ2-2, with no clear D. This CDR3 is built from 14 residues. V lost 2 bases to trimming and J lost 3 bases, with 8 bases between them. CDR1 and CDR2 (germline): SGHRS, YFSETQ. The CDR3 coding sequence is TGCGCCAGCAGCTTAGTATTCGACACCGGGGAGCTGTTTTTT. This sequence encodes CASSLVFDTGELFF.

The gene calls are TRBV27 and TRBJ1-1; D not certain. CDR1 is MNHEY, CDR2 SMNVEV, per germline (reference sequence). Trimming removed 5 bases at V and 1 base at J, with 17 bases between. CDR3 length equals 16 residues. The CDR3 here is CASSTVGIYKNTEAFF. The CDR3 nucleotides are TGTGCCAGCAGTACCGTAGGAATTTACAAGAACACTGAAGCTTTCTTT.

The chain has TRBV16 and TRBJ1-1; no firm D call. Per germline, CDR1 KGHSY and CDR2 FQNENV. Trimming took off 2 bases at V and 8 bases at J, with 6 bases between the two ends. The length of the CDR3 is 11 residues. CDR3 protein: CASSQPPEAFF. The CDR3 DNA is TGTGCCAGCAGCCAACCCCCGGAAGCTTTCTTT.

This clone is a singleton in its sample. This rearrangement joins TRBV10-3 to TRBJ1-2; TRBD1 aligns across 8 bases. CDR1 and CDR2 (germline): ENHRY, SYGVKD. The CDR3 consists of 14 residues. V shed 6 bases and J 7 bases; nucleotides not matched to a gene: 10. CDR3 sequence: CAIRTTGDATGYTF. The CDR3, as DNA: TGTGCCATCAGGACGACAGGGGACGCAACTGGCTACACCTTC.

The CDR3 here is CASSVGGFMNTEAFF. CDR3 sequence (DNA): TGTGCCAGCAGCGTAGGAGGGTTCATGAACACTGAAGCTTTCTTT. V and J are TRBV7-8 and TRBJ1-1; D remains unclear. Germline loops: CDR1 SGHVS, CDR2 FQNEAQ. The CDR3 is 15 amino acids. Trimming pared 5 bases from V and 0 bases from J, leaving 13 bases between.

The V call is TRBV6-5, the J call TRBJ1-6; 7 nucleotides match TRBD1. The junction had 3 bases not matched to a gene; V was cut back by 4 bases and J by 0 bases. This CDR3 comprises 16 residues. Germline V gene lookup returns CDR1 MNHEY and CDR2 SVGAGI. CDR3 region: CASSSQGISYNSPLHF. The CDR3 nucleotides are TGTGCCAGCAGTTCACAGGGGATCTCCTATAATTCACCCCTCCACTTT.